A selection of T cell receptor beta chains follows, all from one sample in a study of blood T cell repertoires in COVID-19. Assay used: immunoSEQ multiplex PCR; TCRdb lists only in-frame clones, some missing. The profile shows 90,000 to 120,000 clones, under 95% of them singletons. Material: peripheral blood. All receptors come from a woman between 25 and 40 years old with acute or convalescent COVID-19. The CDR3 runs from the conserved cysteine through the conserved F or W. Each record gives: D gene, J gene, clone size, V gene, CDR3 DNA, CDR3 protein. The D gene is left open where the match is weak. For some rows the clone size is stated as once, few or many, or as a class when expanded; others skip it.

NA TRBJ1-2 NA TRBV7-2 TGTGCCAGCAGGCCGCGGGAGCGACGTGGCTACACCTTC CASRPRERRGYTF
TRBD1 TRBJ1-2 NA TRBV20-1 TGCAGTGCCGGGACAGGGACTGGCTACACCTTC CSAGTGTGYTF
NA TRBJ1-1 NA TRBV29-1 TGCAGCGCGGAAGTGGCTTTAAGACAGATTAATAGAAACACTGAAGCTTTCTTT CSAEVALRQINRNTEAFF
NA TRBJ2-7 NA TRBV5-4 TGTGCCAGCAGCCCTAGGGGCGGGGGCCTCTCCTACGAGCAGTACTTC CASSPRGGGLSYEQYF
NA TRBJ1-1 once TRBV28 TGTGCCAGCAGTTCGCCACAGATACTGAACACTGAAGCTTTCTTT CASSSPQILNTEAFF
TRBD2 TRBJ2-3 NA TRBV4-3 TGCGCCAGCAGCTCCGGACTAGCGGGGGCAGGGGCAGATACGCAGTATTTT CASSSGLAGAGADTQYF
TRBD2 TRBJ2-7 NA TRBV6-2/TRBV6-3 TGTGCCAGCAGTTACGGGTTAGCGGGAGTTTCTTCGCGTTACGAGCAGTACTTC CASSYGLAGVSSRYEQYF
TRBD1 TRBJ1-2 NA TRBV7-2 TGTGCCATCACGGGGGGACAGGGGGCAGATATCTATGGCTACACCTTC CAITGGQGADIYGYTF
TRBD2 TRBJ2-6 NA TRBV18 TGTGCCAGCCGCCTACCGGGGGGGGACTCTGGGGCCAACGTCCTGACTTTC CASRLPGGDSGANVLTF
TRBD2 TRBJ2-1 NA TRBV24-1 TGTGCCACCAGTGATTCGCGGGAGTGGTACAATGAGCAGTTCTTC CATSDSREWYNEQFF
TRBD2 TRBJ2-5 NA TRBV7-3 TGTGCCAGCAGCTTATCCGGGGGGGAAGAGACCCAGTACTTC CASSLSGGEETQYF
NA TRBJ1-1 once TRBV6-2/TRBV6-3 TGTGCCAGCAGCGCCGGGTCGGAGCGGATCTTT CASSAGSERIF
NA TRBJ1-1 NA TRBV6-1 TGTGCCAGCAGTGAAATTCGGGAGAGGGACACTGAAGCTTTCTTT CASSEIRERDTEAFF
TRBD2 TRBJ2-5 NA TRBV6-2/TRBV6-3 TGTGCCAGCAGTTACACTAGCGGGGACCAAGAGACCCAGTACTTC CASSYTSGDQETQYF
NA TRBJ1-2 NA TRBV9 TGTGCCAGCAGTAGCCCTACAGGGAACAACTATGGCTACACCTTC CASSSPTGNNYGYTF
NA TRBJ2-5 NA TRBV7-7 TGTGCCAGCAGGGACGGGGGGACCCAGTACTTC CASRDGGTQYF
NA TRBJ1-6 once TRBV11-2 TGTGCCAGCAGCCAGATCCACAAGGGGATGGATTCACCCCTCCACTTT CASSQIHKGMDSPLHF
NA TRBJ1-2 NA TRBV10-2 TGCGCCAGCAGTGAGTCGAGGCAGGGAAGCGATGGCTACACCTTC CASSESRQGSDGYTF
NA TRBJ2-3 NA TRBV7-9 TGTGCCAGCATCCCTACCACAGATACGCAGTATTTT CASIPTTDTQYF
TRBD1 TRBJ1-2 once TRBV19 TGTGCCATTAATGACGGGACAGCGGGCGGCTACACCTTC CAINDGTAGGYTF
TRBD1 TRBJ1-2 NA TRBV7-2 TGTGCCAGCAGCTTACGGGGACAGAACTATGGCTACACCTTC CASSLRGQNYGYTF
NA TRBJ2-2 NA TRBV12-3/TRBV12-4 TGTGCCAGCAGTTTCCAGGGGACCGGGGAGCTGTTTTTT CASSFQGTGELFF
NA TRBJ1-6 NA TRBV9 TGTGCCAGCAGCGGTGCGGGGCCTGGATCACCCCTCCACTTT CASSGAGPGSPLHF
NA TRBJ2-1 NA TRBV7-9 TGTGCCACTCCGGAGAGCTACTCCTACAATGAGCAGTTCTTC CATPESYSYNEQFF
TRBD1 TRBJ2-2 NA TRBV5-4 TGTGCCAGCAGCCCTGGACAGGGCTTAGGCACCGGGGAGCTGTTTTTT CASSPGQGLGTGELFF
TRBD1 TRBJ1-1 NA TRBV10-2 TGCGCCAGCAGTGGAAGCCACAGGGGTAACACTGAAGCTTTCTTT CASSGSHRGNTEAFF
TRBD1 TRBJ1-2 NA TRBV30 TGTGCCTGGGACAGGGGCTATGGCTACACCTTC CAWDRGYGYTF
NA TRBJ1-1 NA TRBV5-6 TGTGCCAGCAGCTTGAGGGGGACTGAAGCTTTCTTT CASSLRGTEAFF
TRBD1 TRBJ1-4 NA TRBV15 TGTGCCACCAGCAAAGAGCGACAGGGGAATGGAAAACTGTTTTTT CATSKERQGNGKLFF
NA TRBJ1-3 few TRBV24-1 TGTGCCACCAGAGACAGGGGAAACACCATATATTTT CATRDRGNTIYF
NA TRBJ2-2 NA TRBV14 TGTGCCAGCAGCCAGGGGGGTAACACCGGGGAGCTGTTTTTT CASSQGGNTGELFF
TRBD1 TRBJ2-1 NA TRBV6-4 TGTGCCAGCAGTGACTCGAGGGGGACAGGTTACAATGAGCAGTTCTTC CASSDSRGTGYNEQFF
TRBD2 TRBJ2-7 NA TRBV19 TGTGCCAGTAGTATGAGCGGGACCTCCTACGAGCAGTACTTC CASSMSGTSYEQYF
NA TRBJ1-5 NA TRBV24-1 TGTGCCACAGGACCTCCGGGAAATCAGCCCCAGCATTTT CATGPPGNQPQHF
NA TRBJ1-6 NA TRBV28 TGTGCCAGCAGCCCTGGACATGCCAATTCACCCCTCCACTTT CASSPGHANSPLHF
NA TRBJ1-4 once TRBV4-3 TGCGCCAGCAGCCCTAGCTCATGGGCACAGAATGAAAAACTGTTTTTT CASSPSSWAQNEKLFF
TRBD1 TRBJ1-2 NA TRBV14 TGTGCCAGCAGCTTAACAGGGGCATATGGCTACACCTTC CASSLTGAYGYTF
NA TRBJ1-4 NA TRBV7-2 TGTGCCAGCAGCTCGGGTCTGACAGTAGGGGGTGAAAAACTGTTTTTT CASSSGLTVGGEKLFF
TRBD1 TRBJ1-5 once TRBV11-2 TGTGCCAGCAGCCGGGACAGGGTTGGTCAGCCCCAGCATTTT CASSRDRVGQPQHF
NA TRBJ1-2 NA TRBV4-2 TGTGCCAGCAGCCCTAACCTCGAGGGGGTAGTTTATGGCTACACCTTC CASSPNLEGVVYGYTF
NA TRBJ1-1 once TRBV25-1 TGTGCCAGCAGACTACGGGAGGTAAACACTGAAGCTTTCTTT CASRLREVNTEAFF
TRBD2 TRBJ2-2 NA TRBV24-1 TGTGCCACCAGTGACCATGCCCCGGGACACATCGCTAGCGGGAGGGTTTTCGACACCGGGGAGCTGTTTTTT CATSDHAPGHIASGRVFDTGELFF
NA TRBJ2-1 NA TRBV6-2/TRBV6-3 TGTGCCAGCAGTGCCACTAGCTGGGGAAGGGAGCAGTTCTTC CASSATSWGREQFF
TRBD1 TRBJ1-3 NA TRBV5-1 TGCGCCAGCAGCGGTACAGGGGCCGGAAACACCATATATTTT CASSGTGAGNTIYF
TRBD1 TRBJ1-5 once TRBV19 TGTGCCAGTAGTATAGACTCCGGGACAGATAGCAATCAGCCCCAGCATTTT CASSIDSGTDSNQPQHF
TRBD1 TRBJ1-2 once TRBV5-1 TGCGCCAGCAGCCGCTCCGGGACAGATCTCAATGGCTACACCTTC CASSRSGTDLNGYTF
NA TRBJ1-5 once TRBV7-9 TGTGCCAGCAGTGAGTGGAGTTCCAATCAGCCCCAGCATTTT CASSEWSSNQPQHF
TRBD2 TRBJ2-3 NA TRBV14 TGTGCCAGCAGCCAAGATCGGGCGGGAGGGATTGAAGATACGCAGTATTTT CASSQDRAGGIEDTQYF
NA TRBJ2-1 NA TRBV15 TGTGCCACCAGCAGTGAGCCGGTAGCGTGGCAGTTCTTC CATSSEPVAWQFF
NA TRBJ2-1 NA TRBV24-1 TGTGCCACCAGTGATTTGCCTGGGAAGGGGTTGATGGATGAGCAGTTCTTC CATSDLPGKGLMDEQFF
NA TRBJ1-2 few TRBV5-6 TGTGCCAGCAGCTTTTGGCTTAACAGGGTGGACTATGGCTACACCTTC CASSFWLNRVDYGYTF